These 20 T cell receptor beta chains originate from one sample sequenced in a study of blood T cells in healthy people across ages. A second PCR, run for roughly 7 to 12 cycles, used a sample-barcoded 5' primer plus a J-beta primer mix. TCRdb redid the calling of the 5' RACE reads with MiXCR, one entry per CDR3 protein. The table has 550,000 to 800,000 distinct CDR3 sequences, 20% to 25% seen once. Sequenced input: blood. The receptors were gathered from a man in his sixties or seventies in good health.

Turning to this clonotype: At one end the junction does not follow the germline gene, possibly because of a read error. This chain links TRBV11-2 with TRBJ1-3; no definite D call. Germline values: CDR1 SGHAT, CDR2 FQNNGV. The CDR3 covers 13 residues. The CDR3 protein is CASSSSSGNTTYF. The CDR3 DNA reads as TGTGCCAGCAGCTCTTCAAGTGGAAACACCACATATTTT.

This chain uses TRBV5-8 with TRBJ1-2, with TRBD1 matching 8 bases. Per the germline V gene, CDR1 is SGHTS and CDR2 is YDEGEE. The CDR3 is 17 residues long. The ends lost 0 bases at V and 0 bases at J; junction bases unmatched: 7. As DNA, the CDR3 is TGTGCCAGCAGCTTGGAACCAGGGGGCCGAGCTAACTATGGCTACACCTTC. Protein product: CASSLEPGGRANYGYTF.

This clonotype occurred a few times. The rearrangement uses TRBV4-1 and TRBJ2-1, with no clear D. CDR1 MGHRA and CDR2 YSYEKL come from the germline V gene. Trimming removed 2 bases from V and 8 bases from J, with 10 bases in between. The CDR3 has 13 residues. CDR3 amino acids: CASSQPPGHEQFF. The CDR3, as DNA: TGCGCCAGCAGCCAACCCCCTGGTCATGAGCAGTTCTTC.

In its sample, this clonotype was seen a few times. The gene calls are TRBV7-3 and TRBJ2-1; possibly TRBD2 for D (6 bases). The CDR3 totals 15 residues. The V end lost 5 bases, the J end lost 0 bases, and 11 bases lay between the germline ends. CDR1 and CDR2 from the germline V gene are SGHTA and FQGTGA. CDR3 in amino acids: CASSIDSGSYNEQFF. DNA for the CDR3: TGTGCCAGCAGCATCGATAGCGGCTCCTACAATGAGCAGTTCTTC.

This chain links TRBV29-1 with TRBJ2-7; TRBD1 is a possible D gene (6 bases). V gave up 4 bases and J gave up 2 bases, with 15 bases separating them. This CDR3 comprises 14 residues. Germline lookup yields CDR1 SQVTM and CDR2 ANQGSEA. The CDR3 coding sequence is TGCAGCGTTGGATTACCAGGGGCCACCTACGAGCAGTACTTC. Protein sequence: CSVGLPGATYEQYF.

V gene TRBV5-1 combines with J gene TRBJ1-1; tentative D call: TRBD1 (5 bases). This CDR3 spans 14 amino acids. In germline, CDR1 is SGHRS, CDR2 YFSETQ. Trimming took off 2 bases at V and 4 bases at J, with 12 bases between the two ends. This CDR3 is CASSFTGERTEAFF. The CDR3 nucleotides are TGCGCCAGCAGCTTTACGGGGGAGCGCACTGAAGCTTTCTTT.

The J gene is TRBJ1-1, the V gene TRBV12-3 or TRBV12-4, with a tentative D call TRBD1 (6 bases). The CDR3 extends over 14 amino acids. With 3 bases removed from V and 10 bases from J, the gap between germline ends came to 18 bases. CDR3 sequence (DNA): TGTGCCAGCAGTTTCGGGGGCGGGAAACGGGGAGCTTTCTTT. Its protein is CASSFGGGKRGAFF.

This clonotype was seen a handful of times. The chain recombines TRBV7-2 with TRBJ2-5, with D maybe TRBD2 (5 bases). V was trimmed by 4 bases and J by 4 bases, leaving 16 bases between them. The CDR3 is 15 amino acids. Looked up from germline, CDR1 is SGHTA and CDR2 is FQGNSA. DNA of the CDR3: TGTGCCAGCAGCTCCACTAGGATAGAAGGAGAGACCCAGTACTTC. It translates to CASSSTRIEGETQYF.

The chain links TRBV29-1 to TRBJ1-2; 8 bases match TRBD1. J lost 0 bases, V lost 4 bases, and 7 bases had no gene match. The CDR3 is 15 residues long. CDR1 is SQVTM and CDR2 is ANQGSEA in the germline V gene. The DNA of the CDR3 is TGCAGCGTTGCGCAGGGGGCCGGAACTAACTATGGCTACACCTTC. Translating gives CSVAQGAGTNYGYTF.

This chain joins TRBV5-1 and TRBJ2-5; 11 bases agree with TRBD1. The end of the DNA fits TRBJ2-1 better, so the J call may be wrong. The CDR3 runs 17 residues. From germline, CDR1 is SGHRS and CDR2 YFSETQ. This CDR3 reads CASSLVKPGQGVNEQFF. The DNA of the CDR3 is TGCGCCAGCAGCTTGGTGAAACCGGGACAGGGGGTCAATGAGCAGTTCTTC.

The chain's CDR3 is CAISGAVREETQYF. CDR3 nucleotides: TGTGCCATCAGTGGGGCCGTGCGAGAAGAGACCCAGTACTTC. The chain combines TRBV10-3 with TRBJ2-5; D gene unclear. Trimming shortened V by 4 bases and J by 3 bases, and 12 bases separated the two germline ends. This CDR3 spans 14 amino acids. CDR1 is ENHRY and CDR2 is SYGVKD in the germline V gene.

This clonotype turned up a few times. The chain employs TRBV3-1 and TRBJ1-4; D perhaps matches TRBD1 (6 bases). V was pared by 2 bases and J by 5 bases, with 9 bases between. Per germline, CDR1 LGHDT and CDR2 YNNKEL (reference sequence). The CDR3 has 14 amino acids. The chain's CDR3 is CASSQRTANEKLFF. The CDR3 region has the DNA TGTGCCAGCAGCCAAAGGACAGCAAATGAAAAACTGTTTTTT.

J is TRBJ1-5 and V is TRBV12-3 or TRBV12-4; 8 bases line up with TRBD1. This CDR3 has 14 amino acids. J gave up 2 bases and V 7 bases, and 4 bases lay outside the gene matches. The CDR3 nucleotides are TGTGCCAGCAAGCAGGGGGCGGGCAATCAGCCCCAGCATTTT. Residues: CASKQGAGNQPQHF.

The chain uses TRBV20-1 and TRBJ1-2; D might be TRBD1 (5 bases). The CDR3 loop spans 13 amino acids. Between the trimmed V and J ends, which lost 3 bases and 1 base, there was a span of 9 bases. CDR1 is DFQATT and CDR2 is SNEGSKA in the germline V gene (reference sequence). The CDR3 reads CSASQGFNYGYTF. DNA for the CDR3: TGCAGTGCTAGTCAGGGCTTTAACTATGGCTACACCTTC.

This clonotype turned up a few times. The rearrangement joins TRBV20-1 to TRBJ2-2; 9 nucleotides match TRBD1. The germline CDR1 and CDR2 sequences are DFQATT and SNEGSKA (reference sequence). This CDR3 is built from 16 residues. Trimming removed 0 bases from V and 1 base from J; junction bases left unmatched: 3. CDR3 sequence: CSARDAGQGNTGELFF. CDR3 DNA: TGCAGTGCTAGAGACGCGGGACAGGGGAACACCGGGGAGCTGTTTTTT.

With regard to this clonotype: The junction shows a germline mismatch at one end, possibly a read error. This rearrangement joins TRBV7-9 to TRBJ2-5; 8 positions match TRBD2. The length of the CDR3 is 12 residues. Germline CDR1 and CDR2: SEHNR and FQNEAQ (reference sequence). CDR3 region: CASSLKAGVRFF. In DNA, the CDR3 is TGTGCCAGCAGCTTAAAAGCGGGAGTACGGTTCTTC.

The sample holds a few counts of this clonotype. The rearrangement uses TRBV3-1 and TRBJ2-5; perhaps TRBD1 as D (6 bases). The end of the DNA fits TRBJ2-1 better, so the J call may be wrong. Germline V gene lookup returns CDR1 LGHDT and CDR2 YNNKEL (reference sequence). The CDR3 runs to 14 residues. The DNA for the CDR3 is TGTGCCAGCAGCCAAGTGACAGGTGGCAATGAGCAGTTCTTC. Encoded protein: CASSQVTGGNEQFF.

The chain carries TRBV20-1 and TRBJ1-2, with a possible D match to TRBD1 (5 bases). The CDR3 spans 14 residues. Germline V gene lookup returns CDR1 DFQATT and CDR2 SNEGSKA (reference sequence). The V gene lost 4 bases and the J gene lost 6 bases, with 18 bases spanning the gap. The CDR3 region has the DNA TGCAGTGCTACACAGGCCAAGGGAAGGGATGGCTACACCTTC. It translates to CSATQAKGRDGYTF.

This clonotype was counted only a few times. The V call is TRBV7-3, the J call TRBJ2-2; D unresolved. Germline V gives CDR1 SGHTA, CDR2 FQGTGA. There are 14 residues in the CDR3. Trimming took off 5 bases at V and 2 bases at J, with 9 bases between the two ends. CDR3 nucleotide sequence: TGTGCCAGCAGCCAAACCCATAACACCGGGGAGCTGTTTTTT. Its translation is CASSQTHNTGELFF.

Ten or more counts support this clonotype. V usage is TRBV18 and J usage is TRBJ1-1; the D gene is possibly TRBD1 (5 bases). Germline-derived CDR1 and CDR2 are KGHSH and LQKENI. This CDR3 has 15 residues. V lost 3 bases and J lost 5, with 16 bases in between. In nucleotides, the CDR3 is TGTGCCAGCTCACCCGACGAGGGGCCCGGGACTGAAGCTTTCTTT. Its translation is CASSPDEGPGTEAFF.